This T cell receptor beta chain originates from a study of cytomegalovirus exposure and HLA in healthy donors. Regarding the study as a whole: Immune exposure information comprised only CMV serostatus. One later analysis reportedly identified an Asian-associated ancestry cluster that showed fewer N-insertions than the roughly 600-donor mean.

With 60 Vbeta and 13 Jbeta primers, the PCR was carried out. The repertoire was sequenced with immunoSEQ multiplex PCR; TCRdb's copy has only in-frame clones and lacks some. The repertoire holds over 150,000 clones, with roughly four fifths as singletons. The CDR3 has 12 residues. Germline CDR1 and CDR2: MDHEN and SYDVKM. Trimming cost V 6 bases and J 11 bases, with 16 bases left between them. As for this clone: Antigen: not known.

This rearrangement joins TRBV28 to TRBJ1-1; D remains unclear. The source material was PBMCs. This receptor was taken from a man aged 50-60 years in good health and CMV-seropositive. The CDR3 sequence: CASSFPGVNAFF. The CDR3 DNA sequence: TGTGCCAGCAGCTTCCCCGGGGTGAATGCTTTCTTT.